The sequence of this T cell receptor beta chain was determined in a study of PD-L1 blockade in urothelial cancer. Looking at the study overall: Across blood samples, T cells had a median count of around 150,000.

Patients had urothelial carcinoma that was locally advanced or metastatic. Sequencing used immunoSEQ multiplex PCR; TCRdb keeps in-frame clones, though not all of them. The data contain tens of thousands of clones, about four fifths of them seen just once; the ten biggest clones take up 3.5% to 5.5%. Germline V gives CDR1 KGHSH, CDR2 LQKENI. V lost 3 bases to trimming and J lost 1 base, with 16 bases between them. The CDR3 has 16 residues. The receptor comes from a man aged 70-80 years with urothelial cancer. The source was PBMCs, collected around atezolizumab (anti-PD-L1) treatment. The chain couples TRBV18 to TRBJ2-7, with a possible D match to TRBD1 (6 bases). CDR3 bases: TGTGCCAGCTCACCCCTCGTAGACAGGTATTCCTACGAGCAGTACTTC. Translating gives CASSPLVDRYSYEQYF.